The T cell receptor (beta chain) under discussion was sequenced for a study of OX40 agonist ivuxolimab in advanced cancers. This clone was observed a single time. Its specificity is unknown. Measured with immunoSEQ multiplex PCR; TCRdb has only the in-frame clones, and not every one. The profile shows roughly 120,000 clones, approximately 89% of them singletons. Germline CDR1 LNHNV, CDR2 YYDKDF (reference sequence). This CDR3 is 14 amino acids long. V was cut by 6 bases and J by 0 bases, with 8 bases left in between. Study-wide results and limits: Clonal expansion was seen in CD4+ and CD8+ blood T cells by week 6 at 0.1 to 3.0 mg/kg. CD4+ T cells averaged fewer expanded clones than CD8+ T cells. Partial responders at 0.1-3.0 mg/kg showed near-lowest clonal expansion.

The receptor comes from an adult with an advanced solid tumor such as melanoma, head and neck, liver or kidney cancer. The sequences come from CD4+ or CD8+ T cells sorted from blood, collected in a trial of the OX40 agonist ivuxolimab. The J gene is TRBJ2-2, the V gene TRBV15; D unresolved. The CDR3 DNA sequence: TGTGCCACCAGAGGTACGGCGAACACCGGGGAGCTGTTTTTT. This translates into CATRGTANTGELFF.